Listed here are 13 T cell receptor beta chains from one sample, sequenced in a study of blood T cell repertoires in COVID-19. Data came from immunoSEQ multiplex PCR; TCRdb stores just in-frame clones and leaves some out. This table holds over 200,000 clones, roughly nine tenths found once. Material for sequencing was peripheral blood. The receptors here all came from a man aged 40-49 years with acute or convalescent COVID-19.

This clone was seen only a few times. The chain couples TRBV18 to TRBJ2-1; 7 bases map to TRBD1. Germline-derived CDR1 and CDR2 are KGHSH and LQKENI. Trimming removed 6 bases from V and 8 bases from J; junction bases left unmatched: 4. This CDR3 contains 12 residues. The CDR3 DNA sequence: TGTGCCAGCTCCCGACAGGGAGATGAGCAGTTCTTC. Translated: CASSRQGDEQFF.

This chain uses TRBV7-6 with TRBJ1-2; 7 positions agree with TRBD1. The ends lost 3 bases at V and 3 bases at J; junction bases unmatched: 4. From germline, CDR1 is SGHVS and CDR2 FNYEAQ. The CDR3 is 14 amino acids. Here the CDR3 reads CASSFSGGDYGYTF. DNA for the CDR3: TGTGCCAGCAGCTTTTCAGGGGGAGACTATGGCTACACCTTC. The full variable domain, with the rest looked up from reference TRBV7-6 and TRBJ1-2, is GAGVSQSPRYKVTKRGQDVALRCDPISGHVSLYWYRQALGQGPEFLTYFNYEAQQDKSGLPNDRFSAERPEGSISTLTIQRTEQRDSAMYRCASSFSGGDYGYTFGSGTRLTVV.

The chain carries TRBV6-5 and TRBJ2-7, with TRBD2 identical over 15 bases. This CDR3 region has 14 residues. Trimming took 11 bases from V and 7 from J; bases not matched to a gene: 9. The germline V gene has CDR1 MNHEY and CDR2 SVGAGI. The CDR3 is CAARTSGRAGEQYF. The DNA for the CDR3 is TGTGCCGCCCGGACTAGCGGGAGGGCGGGGGAGCAGTACTTC.

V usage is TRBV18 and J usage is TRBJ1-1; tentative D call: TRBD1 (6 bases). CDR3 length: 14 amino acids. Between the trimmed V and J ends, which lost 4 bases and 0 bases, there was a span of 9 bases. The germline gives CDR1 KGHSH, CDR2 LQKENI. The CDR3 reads CASSQGVMNTEAFF. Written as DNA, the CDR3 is TGTGCCAGCTCACAGGGGGTAATGAACACTGAAGCTTTCTTT.

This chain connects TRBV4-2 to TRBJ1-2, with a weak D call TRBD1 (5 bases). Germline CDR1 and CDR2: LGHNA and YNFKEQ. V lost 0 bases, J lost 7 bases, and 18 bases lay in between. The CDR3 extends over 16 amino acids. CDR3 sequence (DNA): TGTGCCAGCAGCCAAGATGTAGTGGGCGGGGCCCTTGGCTACACCTTC. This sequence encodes CASSQDVVGGALGYTF.

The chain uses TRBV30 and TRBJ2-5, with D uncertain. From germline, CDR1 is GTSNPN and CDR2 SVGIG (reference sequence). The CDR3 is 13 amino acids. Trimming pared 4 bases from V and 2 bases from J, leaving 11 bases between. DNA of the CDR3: TGTGCCTGGACTCCCCGCAGTCAAGAGACCCAGTACTTC. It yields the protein CAWTPRSQETQYF.

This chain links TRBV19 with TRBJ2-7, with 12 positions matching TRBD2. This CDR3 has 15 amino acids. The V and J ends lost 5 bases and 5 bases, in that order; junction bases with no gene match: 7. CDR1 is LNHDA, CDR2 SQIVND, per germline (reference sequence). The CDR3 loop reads CASSSGRLAGDEQYF. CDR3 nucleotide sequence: TGTGCCAGTAGTTCCGGGAGACTAGCGGGGGACGAGCAGTACTTC.

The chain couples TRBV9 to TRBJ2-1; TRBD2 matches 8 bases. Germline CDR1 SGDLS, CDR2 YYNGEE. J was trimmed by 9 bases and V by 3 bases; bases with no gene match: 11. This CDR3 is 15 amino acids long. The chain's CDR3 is CASSAPGLVGGEQFF. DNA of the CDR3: TGTGCCAGCAGCGCCCCGGGACTAGTGGGAGGTGAGCAGTTCTTC.

The CDR3 reads CASTGQRNTEAFF. The DNA for the CDR3 is TGCGCCAGCACGGGACAAAGGAACACTGAAGCTTTCTTT. V is TRBV10-1 and J is TRBJ1-1, with D maybe TRBD1 (6 bases). This CDR3 is 13 amino acids long. The V gene's germline CDR1 is WNHNN and CDR2 SYGVQD (reference sequence). Trimming cost V 7 bases and J 1 base, with 10 bases left between them.

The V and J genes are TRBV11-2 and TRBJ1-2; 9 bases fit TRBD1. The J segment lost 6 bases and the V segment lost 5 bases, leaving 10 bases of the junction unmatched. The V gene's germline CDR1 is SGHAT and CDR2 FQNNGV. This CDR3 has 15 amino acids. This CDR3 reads CASSLSGTGINGYTF. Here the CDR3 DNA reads TGTGCCAGCAGCCTATCCGGGACAGGGATAAATGGCTACACCTTC.

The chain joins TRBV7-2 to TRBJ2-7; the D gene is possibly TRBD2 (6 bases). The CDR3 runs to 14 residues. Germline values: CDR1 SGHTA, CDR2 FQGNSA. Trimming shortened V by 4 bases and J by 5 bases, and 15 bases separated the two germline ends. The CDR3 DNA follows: TGTGCCAGCAGCTCATACGGGGGTTCCCACGAGCAGTACTTC. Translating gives CASSSYGGSHEQYF.

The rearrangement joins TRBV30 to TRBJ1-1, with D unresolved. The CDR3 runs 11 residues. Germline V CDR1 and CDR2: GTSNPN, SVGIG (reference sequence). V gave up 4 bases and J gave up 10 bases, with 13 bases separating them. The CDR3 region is CAWTFGSGAFF. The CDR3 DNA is TGTGCCTGGACCTTCGGGAGTGGAGCTTTCTTT.

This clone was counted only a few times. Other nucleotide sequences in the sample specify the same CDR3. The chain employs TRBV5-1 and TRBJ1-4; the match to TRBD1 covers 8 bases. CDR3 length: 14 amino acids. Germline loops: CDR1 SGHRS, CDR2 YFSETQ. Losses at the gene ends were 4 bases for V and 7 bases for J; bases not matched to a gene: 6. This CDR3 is CASSLGQGGEKLFF. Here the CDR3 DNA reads TGCGCCAGCAGCCTTGGACAGGGTGGTGAAAAACTGTTTTTT.